This T cell receptor (beta chain) was profiled in a study of blood T cell repertoires in COVID-19. Germline lookup yields CDR1 PRHDT and CDR2 FYEKMQ (reference sequence). This CDR3 comprises 17 residues. Trimming cost V 5 bases and J 0 bases; bases outside gene matches: 10. TCRdb keeps only in-frame clones here, not all; method: immunoSEQ multiplex PCR. The table has about 200,000 clones, 80% to 90% seen once. This clone was found a few times. The origin of this receptor is a woman aged 50 to 60 with acute or convalescent COVID-19. The genes are TRBV13 and TRBJ2-7; 10 positions agree with TRBD2. Sequencing was performed on peripheral blood. CDR3 bases: TGTGCCAGCAGCGGCCCATCAAGCGGGGGGGTCTCCTACGAGCAGTACTTC. It encodes CASSGPSSGGVSYEQYF.